The sequence of this TCR beta chain was determined in a study of Ad26.COV2.S vaccination and SARS-CoV-2 variants. Study-wide context: Ad26.COV2.S was injected intramuscularly once or twice, 56 days apart.

Study results and limitations: Possibly, TCR breadth and depth analyses underestimated total T cell responses. CD8+ and CD4+ T cells specific for spike reportedly responded with substantial breadth after vaccination.

Assay: immunoSEQ multiplex PCR; the TCRdb copy retains only in-frame clones and omits some. The top ten hold around 1.8% of the sample, which has about 370,000 clones, about nine tenths seen once. Worth noting for this clone: Its antigen is unidentified.

Treatment noted: approximately 18 received Ad26.COV2.S at low or high dose, single or two shots; five or six received placebo; per-sample allocation not given. Day 63 after the first vaccine or placebo injection was the time point for sampling. The V and J ends lost 1 base and 3 bases respectively, with 16 bases between them. In germline, CDR1 is GTSNPN, CDR2 SVGIG (reference sequence). CDR3 length: 15 residues. This material consisted of peripheral blood, taken in a trial of Ad26.COV2.S vaccine versus placebo. This receptor was obtained from a person between 18 and 65 years old who received the Ad26.COV2.S COVID-19 vaccine or a placebo. The chain combines TRBV30 with TRBJ2-7, with D perhaps TRBD2 (6 bases). The CDR3 reads CAWSGGLGAFYEQYF. CDR3 bases: TGTGCCTGGAGTGGGGGACTGGGCGCTTTCTACGAGCAGTACTTC. Filled out from reference TRBV30 and TRBJ2-7, the complete variable domain reads SQTIHQWPATLVQPVGSPLSLECTVEGTSNPNLYWYRQAAGRGLQLLFYSVGIGQISSEVPQNLSASRPQDRQFILSSKKLLLSDSGFYLCAWSGGLGAFYEQYFGPGTRLTVT.